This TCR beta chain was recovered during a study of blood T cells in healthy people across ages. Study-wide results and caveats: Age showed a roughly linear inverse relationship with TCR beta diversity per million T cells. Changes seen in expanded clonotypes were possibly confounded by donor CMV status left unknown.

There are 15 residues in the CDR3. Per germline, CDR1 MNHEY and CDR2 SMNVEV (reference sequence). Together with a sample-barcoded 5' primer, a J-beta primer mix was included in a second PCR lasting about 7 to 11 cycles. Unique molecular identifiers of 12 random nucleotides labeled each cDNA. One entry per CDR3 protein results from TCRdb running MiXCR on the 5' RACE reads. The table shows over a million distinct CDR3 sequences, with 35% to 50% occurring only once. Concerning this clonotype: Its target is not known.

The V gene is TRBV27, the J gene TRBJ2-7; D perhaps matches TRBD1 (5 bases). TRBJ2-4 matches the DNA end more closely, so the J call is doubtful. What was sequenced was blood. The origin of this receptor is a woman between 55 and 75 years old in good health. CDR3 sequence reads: CASSLSIRGTSIQYF. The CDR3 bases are TGTGCCAGCAGTTTATCGATAAGGGGAACAAGCATTCAGTACTTC.